The next 23 T cell receptor beta chains were all read from a single sample in a study of T cells after yellow fever vaccination. TCRdb reprocessed the 5' RACE reads via MiXCR and lists one record per CDR3 protein. The sample yields 300,000 to 450,000 distinct CDR3 sequences, 6% to 8% seen once. Sample: PBMCs, taken 5 days after the yellow fever booster vaccination. The receptors here all came from a man younger than 40 who received the YFV17D yellow fever vaccine.

This clonotype appeared many times. This rearrangement joins TRBV12-3 or TRBV12-4 to TRBJ2-5; D possibly corresponds to TRBD2 (5 bases). CDR3 length: 14 amino acids. The V end lost 3 bases, the J end lost 4 bases, and 12 bases lay between the germline ends. The CDR3 protein is CASSFTGSSETQYF. The CDR3 DNA is TGTGCCAGCAGTTTTACGGGATCGTCAGAGACCCAGTACTTC.

The genes are TRBV5-6 and TRBJ2-2, with D hard to call. V lost 1 base to trimming and J lost 2 bases, with 6 bases between them. The CDR3 is made up of 14 amino acids. CDR1 is SGHDT and CDR2 is YYEEEE in the germline V gene. The chain's CDR3 is CASSLMVNTGELFF. The CDR3 DNA reads TGTGCCAGCAGCTTGATGGTAAACACCGGGGAGCTGTTTTTT. Using reference TRBV5-6 and TRBJ2-2 for the parts outside the CDR3, the full variable domain is DAGVTQSPTHLIKTRGQQVTLRCSPKSGHDTVSWYQQALGQGPQFIFQYYEEEERQRGNFPDRFSGHQFPNYSSELNVNALLLGDSALYLCASSLMVNTGELFFGEGSRLTVL.

CDR3 nucleotide sequence: TGCGCCAGCAGCTTGGCCCCAGGGACTAAGAGCACAGATACGCAGTATTTT. It translates to CASSLAPGTKSTDTQYF. The chain has TRBV5-1 and TRBJ2-3; 7 bases match TRBD2. Germline V gene lookup returns CDR1 SGHRS and CDR2 YFSETQ. The CDR3 is 17 amino acids. After removal of 0 bases from V and 0 bases from J, the junction contained 7 bases not matched to a gene. The variable domain in full, with the rest retrieved from reference TRBV5-1 and TRBJ2-3, is KAGVTQTPRYLIKTRGQQVTLSCSPISGHRSVSWYQQTPGQGLQFLFEYFSETQRNKGNFPGRFSGRQFSNSRSEMNVSTLELGDSALYLCASSLAPGTKSTDTQYFGPGTRLTVL.

This clonotype was recorded a few times. The rearrangement joins TRBV4-3 to TRBJ2-2; D gene ambiguous. Germline loops: CDR1 LGHNA, CDR2 YSLEER. Trimming removed 0 bases at V and 4 bases at J, with 12 bases between. The CDR3 has 16 amino acids. CDR3 sequence reads: CASSQDRASSTGELFF. CDR3 bases: TGCGCCAGCAGCCAAGACCGCGCCTCTAGCACCGGGGAGCTGTTTTTT.

This rearrangement joins TRBV6-2 or TRBV6-3 to TRBJ2-1, with 10 bases aligning to TRBD1. The CDR3 length is 13 residues. The V segment lost 8 bases and the J segment 3 bases; nucleotides outside the gene matches: 1. Looked up from germline, CDR1 is MNHEY and CDR2 is SVGEGT. The chain's CDR3 is CASRTGGYNEQFF. The DNA of the CDR3 is TGTGCCAGCCGGACAGGGGGCTACAATGAGCAGTTCTTC.

This clonotype was counted many times. The chain recombines TRBV7-9 with TRBJ2-3; weak D call: TRBD2 (5 bases). This CDR3 is 14 amino acids long. In germline, CDR1 is SEHNR, CDR2 FQNEAQ (reference sequence). V was cut by 0 bases and J by 4 bases, with 8 bases left in between. CDR3 coding DNA: TGTGCCAGCAGCTTAGCGTCGCGGGCAGATACGCAGTATTTT. Amino acids: CASSLASRADTQYF.

The chain combines TRBV10-3 with TRBJ2-1; 7 nucleotides align to TRBD2. The CDR3 has 11 amino acids. After removal of 6 bases from V and 15 bases from J, the junction contained 8 bases not matched to a gene. Germline values: CDR1 ENHRY, CDR2 SYGVKD. The CDR3 coding sequence is TGTGCCATCAGCTCAAAGCGGGAACCGTTCTTC. Its protein product is CAISSKREPFF.

This clonotype was observed a few times. The chain employs TRBV10-3 and TRBJ2-3; 7 bases fit TRBD2. V shed 3 bases, J shed 9 bases, and the junction held 6 bases outside the gene matches. Germline CDR1 is ENHRY and CDR2 is SYGVKD. CDR3 length: 13 residues. This CDR3 is CAISEAGMRTQYF. The CDR3 bases are TGTGCCATCAGTGAAGCGGGGATGAGGACGCAGTATTTT.

The table lists this clonotype with a few counts. At one end, the junction sequence differs from germline, possibly due to a read error. The chain employs TRBV5-5 and TRBJ2-1; D uncertain. The CDR3 is 11 residues long. Germline V lookup: CDR1 SGHKS, CDR2 YYEKEE (reference sequence). The DNA for the CDR3 is TGTGCCAGCAGCTTGAGCAATATCGAGCTCTTC. This codes for CASSLSNIELF.

This clonotype was detected a few times. The chain employs TRBV29-1 and TRBJ2-4; tentatively, D is TRBD2 (7 bases). The length of the CDR3 is 15 residues. Germline V gene sequence: CDR1 SQVTM, CDR2 ANQGSEA. The V gene lost 4 bases and the J gene lost 6 bases, with 19 bases spanning the gap. CDR3 sequence reads: CSVVFFGGPGNIQYF. The CDR3 DNA reads TGCAGCGTTGTCTTCTTCGGGGGGCCTGGAAACATTCAGTACTTC.

A few counts support this clonotype. The chain uses TRBV24-1 and TRBJ2-4, with TRBD2 as a possible D gene (7 bases). Trimming took 0 bases from V and 7 from J, leaving 18 bases between them. The germline CDR1 and CDR2 sequences are KGHDR and SFDVKD. The CDR3 sequence is 17 residues long. The DNA for the CDR3 is TGTGCCACCAGTGATTTGCCAAACGGGGGGCGCCGGAACATTCAGTACTTC. Its translation: CATSDLPNGGRRNIQYF.

This clonotype has only a few counts. The V and J genes are TRBV20-1 and TRBJ2-7; 7 nucleotides agree with TRBD1. Losses at the gene ends were 6 bases for V and 2 bases for J; bases not matched to a gene: 13. Germline-derived CDR1 and CDR2 are DFQATT and SNEGSKA (reference sequence). CDR3 length equals 15 residues. CDR3 DNA sequence: TGCAGTGCCGAGGGCCTAGGGGGCGACGCCTACGAGCAGTACTTC. Protein: CSAEGLGGDAYEQYF.

This rearrangement joins TRBV7-6 to TRBJ2-7, with 12 bases lining up with TRBD1. V shed 5 bases and J 7 bases; nucleotides not matched to a gene: 6. Per germline, CDR1 SGHVS and CDR2 FNYEAQ. The CDR3 is made up of 14 amino acids. CDR3 sequence: CASSSRDRGQEQYF. The CDR3 DNA follows: TGTGCCAGCAGCAGCCGGGACAGGGGGCAAGAGCAGTACTTC.

The sample holds a few counts of this clonotype. The chain has TRBV28 and TRBJ2-2; 11 bases align to TRBD2. This CDR3 is 16 amino acids long. Unmatched junction bases numbered 9, after V lost 6 bases and J lost 6 bases. The V gene's germline CDR1 is MDHEN and CDR2 SYDVKM. CDR3 sequence (DNA): TGTGCCAGCAGGGTCCGGCTAGCGGGAGGTGCCGGGGAGCTGTTTTTT. Translated: CASRVRLAGGAGELFF.

This clonotype was detected a few times. At one boundary the junction diverges from the germline segment, which might be a read error. The V call is TRBV7-9, the J call TRBJ2-5; D is unresolved. The CDR3 spans 9 residues. CDR1 SEHNR and CDR2 FQNEAQ come from the germline V gene (reference sequence). The CDR3 spells CASSLAGSF. The CDR3 DNA reads as TGTGCCAGCAGCTTAGCCGGCTCCTTC.

A few counts support this clonotype. The chain is built from TRBV7-9 and TRBJ1-1; 9 bases line up with TRBD1. CDR1 is SEHNR and CDR2 is FQNEAQ in the germline V gene (reference sequence). The CDR3 has 16 residues. The V segment lost 3 bases and the J segment 1 base; nucleotides outside the gene matches: 6. The DNA for the CDR3 is TGTGCCAGCAGCTTTTCCCGGACAGGGGAGAACACTGAAGCTTTCTTT. It yields the protein CASSFSRTGENTEAFF.

This clonotype appeared a few times. The gene calls are TRBV18 and TRBJ2-1, with D perhaps matching TRBD1 or TRBD2 (5 bases each). Germline assignment: CDR1 KGHSH and CDR2 LQKENI. Trimming left V 3 bases short and J 10 bases short, with 16 bases between. The CDR3 loop spans 14 amino acids. The CDR3 nucleotides read TGTGCCAGCTCACCCCCGGGGCCCTCAACAGAGCAGTTCTTC. Its translation: CASSPPGPSTEQFF.

As concerns this clonotype: This may be a read error: a much more frequent sequence differs by one nucleotide. The chain couples TRBV18 to TRBJ2-1, with D unresolved. The V end lost 2 bases, the J end lost 0 bases, and 8 bases lay between the germline ends. The germline CDR1 and CDR2 sequences are KGHSH and LQKENI. The CDR3 sequence is 15 residues long. CDR3 protein: CASSPMQNSYNEQFF. The CDR3 DNA is TGTGCCAGCTCACCAATGCAGAACTCCTACAATGAGCAGTTCTTC.

The V call is TRBV20-1, the J call TRBJ2-1; 7 bases are a match to TRBD2. With 5 bases clipped from V and 4 bases from J, the junction kept 11 bases outside the gene matches. The CDR3 is 15 residues long. Per germline, CDR1 DFQATT and CDR2 SNEGSKA (reference sequence). The CDR3 sequence is CSAQRDPGGYNEQFF. CDR3 sequence (DNA): TGCAGTGCTCAGCGGGACCCGGGGGGTTACAATGAGCAGTTCTTC.

In this sample, this clonotype turned up a few times. The chain recombines TRBV12-3 or TRBV12-4 with TRBJ2-2; D unresolved. V lost 7 bases and J lost 5, with 11 bases in between. The CDR3 has 13 amino acids. The CDR3 loop reads CASNPGWTGELFF. In DNA form, the CDR3 reads TGTGCCAGCAATCCCGGTTGGACCGGGGAGCTGTTTTTT.

At least ten counts were recorded for this clonotype. The V and J genes are TRBV12-3 or TRBV12-4 and TRBJ1-6; no clear D. The CDR3 totals 16 residues. Deletions cut 6 bases from V and 7 bases from J, with 19 bases between. The CDR3 protein is CASRNTLEWQNSPLHF. In nucleotides, the CDR3 is TGTGCCAGCAGAAACACACTAGAGTGGCAGAATTCACCCCTCCACTTT.

This clonotype was counted between two and nine times. This chain connects TRBV14 to TRBJ2-1; D remains ambiguous. Germline CDR1 is SGHDN and CDR2 is FVKESK. With 1 base removed from V and 5 bases from J, the gap between germline ends came to 12 bases. CDR3 length: 15 amino acids. The CDR3 loop reads CASSQGRFWDNEQFF. The CDR3 DNA reads as TGTGCCAGCAGCCAAGGGCGGTTTTGGGACAATGAGCAGTTCTTC.

This clonotype was counted only a few times. V and J are TRBV19 and TRBJ2-4, with TRBD2 as a possible D gene (6 bases). This CDR3 has 13 residues. Trimming cost V 5 bases and J 6 bases, with 11 bases left between them. Germline CDR1 LNHDA, CDR2 SQIVND (reference sequence). The CDR3 region has the DNA TGTGCCAGTAGTTCTCCCGGGGGAAACATTCAGTACTTC. As protein: CASSSPGGNIQYF.